A single sample is the source of the 7 T cell receptor beta chains below, sequenced in a study of OX40 agonist ivuxolimab in advanced cancers. Only in-frame clones appear in the TCRdb table, and some are missing; sequencing was by immunoSEQ multiplex PCR. This sample carries around 62,000 clones, over 75% of them seen once, and the ten largest clones take under 7%. Sequences were derived from CD4+ or CD8+ T cells sorted from blood, sampled in a trial of the OX40 agonist ivuxolimab. The origin of the receptors is an adult with an advanced solid tumor such as melanoma, head and neck, liver or kidney cancer.

The rearrangement links TRBV6-1 to TRBJ2-3; 13 bases match TRBD2. Germline V gives CDR1 MNHNS, CDR2 SASEGT. The CDR3 length is 19 residues. J lost 5 bases, V lost 3 bases, and 14 bases had no gene match. CDR3 loop: CASSDPGLAGTAEEDTQYF. The CDR3 DNA sequence: TGTGCCAGCAGTGATCCGGGACTAGCGGGGACGGCCGAGGAAGATACGCAGTATTTT.

A few counts support this clone. This chain connects TRBV7-9 to TRBJ1-4; D remains ambiguous. CDR1 and CDR2 from the germline V gene are SEHNR and FQNEAQ (reference sequence). Trimming shortened V by 2 bases and J by 0 bases, and 10 bases separated the two germline ends. The CDR3 runs 16 residues. The CDR3: CASSLNAHATNEKLFF. The DNA for the CDR3 is TGTGCCAGCAGCTTAAATGCGCACGCAACTAATGAAAAACTGTTTTTT. Using reference TRBV7-9 and TRBJ1-4 for the parts outside the CDR3, the full variable domain is DTGVSQNPRHKITKRGQNVTFRCDPISEHNRLYWYRQTLGQGPEFLTYFQNEAQLEKSRLLSDRFSAERPKGSFSTLEIQRTEQGDSAMYLCASSLNAHATNEKLFFGSGTQLSVL.

CDR3 region: CSVGVGGDEQFF. CDR3 nucleotide sequence: TGCAGCGTTGGCGTGGGAGGCGATGAGCAGTTCTTC. This chain connects TRBV29-1 to TRBJ2-1; D might be TRBD2 (6 bases). The CDR3 totals 12 residues. The V end was cut by 4 bases, the J end by 8 bases, with 12 bases between. Germline V CDR1 and CDR2: SQVTM, ANQGSEA.

This rearrangement joins TRBV19 to TRBJ1-2; D is possibly TRBD1 (5 bases). The CDR3 consists of 14 residues. Trimming removed 1 base at V and 4 bases at J, with 10 bases between. CDR1 and CDR2 from the germline V gene are LNHDA and SQIVND (reference sequence). As DNA, the CDR3 is TGTGCCAGTAGTATAGGGTTGGGGCCCTATGGCTACACCTTC. It codes for CASSIGLGPYGYTF.

The V gene is TRBV7-9, the J gene TRBJ2-1, with D hard to call. The germline V gene has CDR1 SEHNR and CDR2 FQNEAQ (reference sequence). Trimming shortened V by 6 bases and J by 10 bases, and 22 bases separated the two germline ends. The CDR3 loop spans 15 amino acids. CDR3 nucleotide sequence: TGTGCCAGCAGTACGCGGTCTGGTCGTAGAAAGGAGCAGTTCTTC. It yields the protein CASSTRSGRRKEQFF.

J is TRBJ2-3 and V is TRBV9, with D possibly being TRBD1 (7 bases). The germline V gene has CDR1 SGDLS and CDR2 YYNGEE. Trimming shortened V by 4 bases and J by 4 bases, and 16 bases separated the two germline ends. The CDR3 extends over 15 amino acids. The CDR3 sequence: CASSNQGGLPDTQYF. The CDR3, as DNA: TGTGCCAGCAGCAACCAGGGGGGTCTGCCAGATACGCAGTATTTT.

This clone appeared a single time. The V gene is TRBV6-5, the J gene TRBJ2-7, with TRBD1 matching 7 bases. Looked up from germline, CDR1 is MNHEY and CDR2 is SVGAGI. CDR3 length equals 15 residues. Trimming took 7 bases from V and 2 from J; bases not matched to a gene: 11. CDR3 region: CASTWDSPKTYEQYF. The CDR3 DNA sequence: TGTGCCAGCACATGGGACAGCCCAAAAACCTACGAGCAGTACTTC.